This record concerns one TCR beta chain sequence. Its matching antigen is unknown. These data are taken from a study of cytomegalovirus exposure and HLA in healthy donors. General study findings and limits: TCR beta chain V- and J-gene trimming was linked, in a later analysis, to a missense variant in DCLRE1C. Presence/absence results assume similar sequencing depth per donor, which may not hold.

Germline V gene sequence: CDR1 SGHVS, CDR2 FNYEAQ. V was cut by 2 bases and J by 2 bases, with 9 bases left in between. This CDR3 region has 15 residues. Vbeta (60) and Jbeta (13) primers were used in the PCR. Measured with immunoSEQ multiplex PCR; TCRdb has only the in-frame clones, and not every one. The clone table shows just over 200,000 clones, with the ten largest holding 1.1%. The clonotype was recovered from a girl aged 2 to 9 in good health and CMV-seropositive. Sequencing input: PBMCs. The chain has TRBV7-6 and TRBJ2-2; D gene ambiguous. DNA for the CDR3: TGTGCCAGCAGCTTATCGCACGGTAACACCGGGGAGCTGTTTTTT. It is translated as CASSLSHGNTGELFF.